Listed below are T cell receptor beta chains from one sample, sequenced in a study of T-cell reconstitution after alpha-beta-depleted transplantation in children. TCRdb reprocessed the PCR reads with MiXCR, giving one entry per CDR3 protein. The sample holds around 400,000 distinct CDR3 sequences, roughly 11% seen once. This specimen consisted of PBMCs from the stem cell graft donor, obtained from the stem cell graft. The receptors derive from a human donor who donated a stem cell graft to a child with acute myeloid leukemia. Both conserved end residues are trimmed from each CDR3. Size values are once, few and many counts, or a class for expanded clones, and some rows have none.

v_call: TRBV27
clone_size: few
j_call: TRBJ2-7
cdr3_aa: ASSPRLGSSYEQY

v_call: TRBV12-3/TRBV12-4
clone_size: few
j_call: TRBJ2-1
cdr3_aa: ASSAQAGADNEQF

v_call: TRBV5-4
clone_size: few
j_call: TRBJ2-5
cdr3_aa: ASSFGTGDFETQY

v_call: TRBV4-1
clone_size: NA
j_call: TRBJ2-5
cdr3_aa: ASSRPDRGEQETQY

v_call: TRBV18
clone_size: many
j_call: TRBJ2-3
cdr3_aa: ASSPRTGADTQY

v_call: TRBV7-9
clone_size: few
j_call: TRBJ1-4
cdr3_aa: ASSPGQGRVEKLF

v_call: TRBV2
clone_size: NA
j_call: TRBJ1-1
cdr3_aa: ASRTRGGMNTEAF

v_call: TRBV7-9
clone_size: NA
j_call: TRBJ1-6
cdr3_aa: ASSWAQDNSPLH

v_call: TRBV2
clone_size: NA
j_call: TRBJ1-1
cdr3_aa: ASTRSQGAFNTEAF

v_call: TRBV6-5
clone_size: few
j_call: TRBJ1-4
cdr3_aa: ASSRGQGAYEKLF

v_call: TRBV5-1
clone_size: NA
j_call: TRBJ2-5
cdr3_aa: ASTISGGQETQY

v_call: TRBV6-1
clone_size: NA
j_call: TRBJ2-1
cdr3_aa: ASSERSAFYNEQF

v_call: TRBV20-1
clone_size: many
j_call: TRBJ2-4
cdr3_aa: SALPGGKNIQY

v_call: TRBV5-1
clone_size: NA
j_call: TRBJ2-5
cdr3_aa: ASTTGGSESGETQY

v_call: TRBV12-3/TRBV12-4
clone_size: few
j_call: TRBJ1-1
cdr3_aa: ASSLAGGSPEAF

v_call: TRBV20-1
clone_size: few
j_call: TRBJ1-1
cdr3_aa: SAQDRGEAF

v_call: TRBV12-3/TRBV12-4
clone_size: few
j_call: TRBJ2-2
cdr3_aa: ASSTGRTSWVGELF

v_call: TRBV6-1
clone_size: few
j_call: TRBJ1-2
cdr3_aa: ASSAPGGDYGYT

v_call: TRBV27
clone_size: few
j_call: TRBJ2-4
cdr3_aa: ASSSGSGGLAKNIQY

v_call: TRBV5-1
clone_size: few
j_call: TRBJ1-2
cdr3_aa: ASRPEANYGYT

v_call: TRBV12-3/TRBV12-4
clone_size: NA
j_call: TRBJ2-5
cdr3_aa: ASSLGPSGQQETQY

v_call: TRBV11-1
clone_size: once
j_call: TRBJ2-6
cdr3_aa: ASSTSGTPTSGSNVLT

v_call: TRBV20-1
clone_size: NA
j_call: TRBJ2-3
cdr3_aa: SATDRRTSTDTQY

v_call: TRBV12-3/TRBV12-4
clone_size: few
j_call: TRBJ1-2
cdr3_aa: ASSSKTGGSGYT

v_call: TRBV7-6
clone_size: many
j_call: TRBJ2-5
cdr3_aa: ASSSTSGRGETQY

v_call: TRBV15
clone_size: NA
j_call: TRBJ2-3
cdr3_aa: ATSRGRDFNTQY

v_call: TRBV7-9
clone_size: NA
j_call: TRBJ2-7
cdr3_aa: ASSPTLEGLDEQY

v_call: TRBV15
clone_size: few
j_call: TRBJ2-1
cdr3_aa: ATSREGRLAGLYNEQF